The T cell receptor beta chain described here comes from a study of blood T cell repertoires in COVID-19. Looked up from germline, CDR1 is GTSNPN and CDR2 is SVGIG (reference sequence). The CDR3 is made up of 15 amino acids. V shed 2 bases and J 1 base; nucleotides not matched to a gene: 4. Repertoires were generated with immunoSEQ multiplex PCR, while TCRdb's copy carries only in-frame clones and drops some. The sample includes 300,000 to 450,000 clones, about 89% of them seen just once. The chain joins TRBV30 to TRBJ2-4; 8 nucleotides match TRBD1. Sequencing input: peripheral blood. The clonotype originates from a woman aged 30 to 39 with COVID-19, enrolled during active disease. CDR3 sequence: CAWSTGGMAKNIQYF. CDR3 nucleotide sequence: TGTGCCTGGAGTACAGGGGGGATGGCCAAAAACATTCAGTACTTC.